The clone carrying this T cell receptor beta chain was detected a few times. For every donor, a draw yielded about 10 milliliters of peripheral blood. V was trimmed by 1 base and J by 8 bases, leaving 11 bases between them. CDR3 length: 14 amino acids. The germline V gene encodes CDR1 MNHNS and CDR2 SASEGT. For the second PCR, which ran for roughly 6 to 12 cycles, a sample-barcoded 5' primer and a J-beta primer mix were used. One entry per CDR3 protein, called by TCRdb with MiXCR from the 5' RACE reads. The sample has 500,000 to 600,000 distinct CDR3 sequences, roughly 28% seen once. This entry belongs to a study of blood T cells in healthy people across ages.

The clonotype originates from a woman aged 70-85 years in good health. Sequences were obtained from blood. J is TRBJ1-4 and V is TRBV6-1; D is uncertain. DNA of the CDR3: TGTGCCAGCAGTGAAGGATCCGGAGGGGAAAAACTGTTTTTT. Protein product: CASSEGSGGEKLFF.